This section outlines one TCR beta chain sequence together with its context. These data belong to a study of blood T cell repertoires in COVID-19. Assay used: immunoSEQ multiplex PCR; TCRdb lists only in-frame clones, some missing. The data hold around 130,000 clones, with 65% to 85% observed a single time. Trimming pared 4 bases from V and 14 bases from J, leaving 19 bases between. This CDR3 contains 14 residues. Germline V lookup: CDR1 SGDLS, CDR2 YYNGEE. The sequence was collected from a woman aged 80 or older with acute or convalescent COVID-19. The V gene is TRBV9, the J gene TRBJ1-6; D might be TRBD1 (5 bases). The sequencing input was peripheral blood. The CDR3 region has the DNA TGTGCCAGCAGCCCAGAGGACGGGGGTGGAACCCTCCACTTT. This gives the protein CASSPEDGGGTLHF.